Below are 22 T cell receptor beta chains sequenced from a single sample in a study of T cells in Graves' hyperthyroidism and ophthalmopathy. Amplified TCR beta CDR3 regions came from RNA transcripts. The HTBI set primed first-round TCR CDR3 RT-PCR. TCRdb itself ran the multiplex PCR reads through MiXCR, one entry per CDR3 protein. The sample carries roughly 500,000 distinct CDR3 sequences, approximately 15% recorded once. Material for sequencing was blood. These receptor sequences come from a woman aged 25 to 39 with Graves' hyperthyroidism that later progressed to Graves' ophthalmopathy.

The table lists this clonotype with many counts. CDR3 sequence: CASSTRTGTPTEQFF. In DNA form, the CDR3 reads TGTGCCAGCAGTACCCGAACCGGGACGCCCACTGAGCAGTTCTTC. V gene TRBV12-3 or TRBV12-4 combines with J gene TRBJ2-1; D may be TRBD1 or TRBD2 (5 bases each). The V gene lost 5 bases and the J gene lost 9 bases, with 20 bases spanning the gap. CDR3 length equals 15 residues.

This clonotype came up many times. V and J are TRBV9 and TRBJ1-6; no definite D call. Germline V gene data show CDR1 as SGDLS and CDR2 as YYNGEE. Trimming took off 2 bases at V and 7 bases at J, with 4 bases between the two ends. This CDR3 has 12 residues. CDR3 residues: CASSVGNSPLHF. The CDR3 DNA reads TGTGCCAGCAGCGTTGGGAATTCACCCCTCCACTTT.

This clonotype was seen more than once but under ten times. The chain uses TRBV11-2 and TRBJ2-3; weak D call: TRBD2 (6 bases). Trimming pared 1 base from V and 0 bases from J, leaving 11 bases between. This CDR3 has 16 residues. Germline V lookup: CDR1 SGHAT, CDR2 FQNNGV. Written as DNA, the CDR3 is TGTGCCAGCAGCTTAGCTCCAGGGACTAGCACAGATACGCAGTATTTT. Amino acids: CASSLAPGTSTDTQYF.

The rearrangement joins TRBV10-2 to TRBJ1-1; tentatively, D is TRBD1 (5 bases). The CDR3 covers 13 residues. Germline V CDR1 and CDR2: WSHSY, SAAADI. CDR3 amino acids: CVTSGGEYTEAFF. CDR3 DNA: TGCGTAACCTCCGGGGGGGAGTACACTGAAGCTTTCTTT.

For this clonotype: This could be a read error, since a much larger clone is one nucleotide away. V usage is TRBV12-3 or TRBV12-4 and J usage is TRBJ2-2; perhaps TRBD1 as D (5 bases). The CDR3 sequence is 15 residues long. This CDR3 is CASRLDEAGTGELFF. DNA for the CDR3: TGTGCCAGCAGATTAGATGAGGCAGGGACCGGGGAGCTGTTTTTT.

A word on this clonotype: This may stem from a read error, because a much larger clone lies one nucleotide away. The V call is TRBV18, the J call TRBJ2-5; D might be TRBD2 (5 bases). V was cut by 1 base and J by 5 bases, with 14 bases left in between. Germline lookup yields CDR1 KGHSH and CDR2 LQKENI. The CDR3 runs to 15 residues. The DNA of the CDR3 is TGTGCCAGCTCACCACGGCCAGCGGAGCACGAGACCCAGTACTTC. Translating gives CASSPRPAEHETQYF.

Comment on this clonotype: With a much larger clone just one base away, this may be a read error. The J gene is TRBJ1-1, the V gene TRBV11-3; D remains unclear. The CDR3 spans 14 residues. Per the germline V gene, CDR1 is SGHNT and CDR2 is YENEEA. Trimming took 5 bases from V and 5 from J, leaving 15 bases between them. CDR3 in amino acids: CASSRRHGRTEAFF. The CDR3 nucleotides are TGTGCCAGCAGCCGCAGACACGGGCGAACTGAAGCTTTCTTT.

Ten or more counts support this clonotype. The chain carries TRBV13 and TRBJ1-1; the D is unclear. Germline CDR1 is PRHDT and CDR2 is FYEKMQ (reference sequence). V was pared by 6 bases and J by 6 bases, with 11 bases between. This CDR3 is built from 12 residues. CDR3 bases: TGTGCCAGCAGGTATAGTCAATCTGAAGCTTTCTTT. This encodes CASRYSQSEAFF.

This clonotype appeared many times. The chain carries TRBV18 and TRBJ1-1; D is unclear. The CDR3 sequence is 15 residues long. V was trimmed by 2 bases and J by 1 base, leaving 11 bases between them. In germline, CDR1 is KGHSH, CDR2 LQKENI. The CDR3 is CASSPSPGTNTEAFF. The CDR3 bases are TGTGCCAGCTCACCATCCCCGGGAACGAACACTGAAGCTTTCTTT.

This clonotype was seen just once. V gene TRBV4-1 combines with J gene TRBJ1-5; D is possibly TRBD1 (6 bases). Trimming removed 1 base from V and 7 bases from J, with 17 bases in between. Germline assignment: CDR1 MGHRA and CDR2 YSYEKL. The CDR3 is 16 residues long. CDR3 in DNA: TGCGCCAGCAGCCAAGCACGGACAGCGACCGAGCAGCCCCAGCATTTT. Translated: CASSQARTATEQPQHF.

This clonotype was counted many times. J is TRBJ2-5 and V is TRBV15; D not certain. Germline CDR1 and CDR2: LNHNV and YYDKDF (reference sequence). With 4 bases removed from V and 4 bases from J, the gap between germline ends came to 13 bases. CDR3 length equals 14 residues. The CDR3 region is CATSTRTFTETQYF. CDR3 nucleotides: TGTGCCACCAGCACACGGACCTTTACAGAGACCCAGTACTTC. Supplemented by reference TRBV15 and TRBJ2-5, the full variable domain reads DAMVIQNPRYQVTQFGKPVTLSCSQTLNHNVMYWYQQKSSQAPKLLFHYYDKDFNNEADTPDNFQSRRPNTSFCFLDIRSPGLGDTAMYLCATSTRTFTETQYFGPGTRLLVL.

This clonotype was counted at least ten times. The genes are TRBV19 and TRBJ1-1; unclear D gene. V was trimmed by 2 bases and J by 7 bases, leaving 5 bases between them. CDR1 is LNHDA and CDR2 is SQIVND in the germline V gene (reference sequence). The CDR3 spans 11 residues. As DNA, the CDR3 is TGTGCCAGTAGTATATTAAGTGAAGCTTTCTTT. It codes for CASSILSEAFF.

This clonotype was picked up many times. The chain joins TRBV7-2 to TRBJ2-3; 8 positions agree with TRBD2. Looked up from germline, CDR1 is SGHTA and CDR2 is FQGNSA. The CDR3 length is 18 residues. V lost 6 bases to trimming and J lost 4 bases; unmatched junction nucleotides: 18. CDR3 residues: CASRLQGTPGGRADTQYF. CDR3 in DNA: TGTGCCAGCAGGTTACAGGGTACCCCGGGAGGGCGGGCAGATACGCAGTATTTT. Supplemented by reference TRBV7-2 and TRBJ2-3, the full variable domain reads GAGVSQSPSNKVTEKGKDVELRCDPISGHTALYWYRQSLGQGLEFLIYFQGNSAPDKSGLPSDRFSAERTGGSVSTLTIQRTQQEDSAVYLCASRLQGTPGGRADTQYFGPGTRLTVL.

On this clonotype: This clone may be a read error of a much larger clone one base away. This chain connects TRBV18 to TRBJ1-5, with D maybe TRBD1 (6 bases). This CDR3 comprises 15 residues. The germline gives CDR1 KGHSH, CDR2 LQKENI. V shed 6 bases and J shed 7 bases, with 19 bases lying between them. CDR3 nucleotides: TGTGCCAGCTCGCGGGGGCTCGATATCAAACAGCCCCAGCATTTT. Amino acids: CASSRGLDIKQPQHF.

The table lists this clonotype with a few counts. The chain has TRBV6-1 and TRBJ1-3, with no clear D. The germline V and J ends were trimmed by 3 bases and 4 bases, with 13 bases remaining between them. The CDR3 is 15 amino acids. CDR1 and CDR2 (germline): MNHNS, SASEGT. CDR3 loop: CASSEVTSQGNTIYF. The CDR3 coding sequence is TGTGCCAGCAGTGAGGTGACATCGCAGGGAAACACCATATATTTT.

Ten or more counts support this clonotype. This chain uses TRBV27 with TRBJ2-5; TRBD2 agrees at 11 bases. The CDR3 length is 15 residues. In germline, CDR1 is MNHEY, CDR2 SMNVEV (reference sequence). Trimming at V came to 5 bases and at J to 5 bases, leaving 7 bases not matched to a gene. The CDR3 DNA reads TGTGCCAGCAGTCCCGGGACTAGCGGTGTGGAGACCCAGTACTTC. Translated: CASSPGTSGVETQYF.

This clonotype was picked up many times. The chain has TRBV7-9 and TRBJ1-6, with 9 bases aligning to TRBD1. Per germline, CDR1 SEHNR and CDR2 FQNEAQ (reference sequence). CDR3 size: 16 residues. The J segment lost 6 bases and the V segment lost 5 bases, leaving 8 bases of the junction unmatched. DNA for the CDR3: TGTGCCAGCAGCCCAGGAGACAGGGGGAGTAATTCACCCCTCCACTTT. Amino acid sequence: CASSPGDRGSNSPLHF.

Turning to this clonotype: This sequence may be a read error, since a much larger clone differs from it by one base. The rearrangement links TRBV11-1 to TRBJ1-6, with a possible D match to TRBD1 (5 bases). The CDR3 length is 16 residues. Germline CDR1 and CDR2: SGHAT and FQDESV (reference sequence). In DNA form, the CDR3 reads TGTGTCAGCAGCTTAGGGGCAGGGAGTATCCCTGCACCCCTCCACTTT. The encoded protein is CVSSLGAGSIPAPLHF.

This clonotype appeared a few times. The chain has TRBV24-1 and TRBJ2-5; D gene uncertain. The germline V gene has CDR1 KGHDR and CDR2 SFDVKD. This CDR3 is 15 amino acids long. The germline V and J ends were trimmed by 0 bases and 5 bases, with 12 bases remaining between them. CDR3 DNA: TGTGCCACCAGTGATTTGACCCCGATGGGGGAGACCCAGTACTTC. Translated, it gives CATSDLTPMGETQYF.

The rearrangement joins TRBV7-8 to TRBJ2-2; the D gene is possibly TRBD1 (6 bases). V was pared by 6 bases and J by 0 bases, with 11 bases between. Germline-derived CDR1 and CDR2 are SGHVS and FQNEAQ. The CDR3 loop spans 15 amino acids. Here the CDR3 reads CASRAGTTNTGELFF. CDR3 DNA: TGTGCCAGCAGGGCCGGGACAACGAACACCGGGGAGCTGTTTTTT. The full variable domain, rest sourced from reference TRBV7-8 and TRBJ2-2, is GAGVSQSPRYKVAKRGQDVALRCDPISGHVSLFWYQQALGQGPEFLTYFQNEAQLDKSGLPSDRFFAERPEGSVSTLKIQRTQQEDSAVYLCASRAGTTNTGELFFGEGSRLTVL.

This clonotype was counted ten times or more. The chain links TRBV6-5 to TRBJ1-6, with TRBD1 identical over 7 bases. With V trimmed by 7 bases and J by 10 bases, 10 bases remained unmatched. Germline V lookup: CDR1 MNHEY, CDR2 SVGAGI. The CDR3 has 14 amino acids. CDR3 bases: TGTGCCAGCAACCAACCAGGGGGAGGCTCACCCCTCCACTTT. Translation: CASNQPGGGSPLHF.

This clonotype has ten or more counts. This chain links TRBV10-3 with TRBJ1-1, with a possible D match to TRBD1 (6 bases). The CDR3 spans 14 residues. Germline CDR1 reads ENHRY; CDR2 reads SYGVKD. V was cut by 7 bases and J by 0 bases, with 12 bases left in between. For the CDR3, the DNA is TGTGCCATCAAGCAGGGGATGTTGAACACTGAAGCTTTCTTT. Protein product: CAIKQGMLNTEAFF.